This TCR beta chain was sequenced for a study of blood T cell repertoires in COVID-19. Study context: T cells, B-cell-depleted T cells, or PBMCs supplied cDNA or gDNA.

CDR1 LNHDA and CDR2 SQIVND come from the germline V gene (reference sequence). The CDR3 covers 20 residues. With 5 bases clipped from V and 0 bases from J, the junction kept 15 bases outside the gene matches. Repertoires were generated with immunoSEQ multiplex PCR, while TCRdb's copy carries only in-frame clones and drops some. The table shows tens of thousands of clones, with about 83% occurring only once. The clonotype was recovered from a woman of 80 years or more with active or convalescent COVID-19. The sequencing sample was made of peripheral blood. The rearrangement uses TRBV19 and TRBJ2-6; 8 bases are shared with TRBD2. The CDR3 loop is CASSLVPRRGGRSGANVLTF. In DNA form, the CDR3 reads TGTGCCAGTAGTCTTGTCCCACGACGGGGGGGTCGCTCTGGGGCCAACGTCCTGACTTTC.